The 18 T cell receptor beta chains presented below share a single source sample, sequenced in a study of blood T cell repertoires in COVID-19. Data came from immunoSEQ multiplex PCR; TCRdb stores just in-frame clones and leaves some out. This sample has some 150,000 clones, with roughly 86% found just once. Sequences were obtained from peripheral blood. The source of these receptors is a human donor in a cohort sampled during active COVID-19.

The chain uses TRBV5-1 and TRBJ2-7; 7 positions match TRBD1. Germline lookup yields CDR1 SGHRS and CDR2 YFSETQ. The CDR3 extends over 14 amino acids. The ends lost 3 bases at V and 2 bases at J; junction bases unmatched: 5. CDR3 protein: CASSSSTGTYEQYF. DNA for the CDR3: TGCGCCAGCAGCTCCTCGACAGGGACCTACGAGCAGTACTTC.

As DNA, the CDR3 is TGTGCCAGCAGCTCAATAGTCCGAATCAGGGGAGATACGCAGTATTTT. Its protein product is CASSSIVRIRGDTQYF. The rearrangement links TRBV7-9 to TRBJ2-3; D perhaps matches TRBD1 (6 bases). The V and J ends lost 4 bases and 5 bases respectively, with 19 bases between them. The CDR3 sequence is 16 residues long. Germline CDR1 and CDR2: SEHNR and FQNEAQ (reference sequence).

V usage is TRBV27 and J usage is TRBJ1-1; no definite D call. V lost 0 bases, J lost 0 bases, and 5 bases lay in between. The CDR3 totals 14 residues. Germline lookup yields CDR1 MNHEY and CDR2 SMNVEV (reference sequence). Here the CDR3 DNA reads TGTGCCAGCAGTTTATCGGCGGTGAACACTGAAGCTTTCTTT. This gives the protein CASSLSAVNTEAFF.

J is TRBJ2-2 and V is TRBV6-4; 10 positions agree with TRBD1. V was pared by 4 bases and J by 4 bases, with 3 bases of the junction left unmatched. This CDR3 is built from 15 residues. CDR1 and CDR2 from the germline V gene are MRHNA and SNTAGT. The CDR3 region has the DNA TGTGCCAGCAGTGTCGACAGGGGGCCCACCGGGGAGCTGTTTTTT. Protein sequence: CASSVDRGPTGELFF.

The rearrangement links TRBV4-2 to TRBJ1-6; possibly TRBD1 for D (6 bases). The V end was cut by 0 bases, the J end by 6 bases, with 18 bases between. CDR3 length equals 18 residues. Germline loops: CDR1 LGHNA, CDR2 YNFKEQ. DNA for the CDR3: TGTGCCAGCAGCCAAGAACCCGCCGCAGGACAGACTAATTCACCCCTCCACTTT. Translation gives CASSQEPAAGQTNSPLHF.

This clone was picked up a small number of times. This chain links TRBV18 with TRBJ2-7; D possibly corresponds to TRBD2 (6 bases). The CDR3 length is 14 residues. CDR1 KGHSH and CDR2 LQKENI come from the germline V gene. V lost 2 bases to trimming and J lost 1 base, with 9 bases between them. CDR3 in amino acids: CASSPGGESYEQYF. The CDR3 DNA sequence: TGTGCCAGCTCACCAGGAGGGGAATCCTACGAGCAGTACTTC.

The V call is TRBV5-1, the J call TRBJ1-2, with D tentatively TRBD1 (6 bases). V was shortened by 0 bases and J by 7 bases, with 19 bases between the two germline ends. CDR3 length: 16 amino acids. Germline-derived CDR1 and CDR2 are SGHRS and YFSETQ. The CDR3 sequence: CASSLGLGGGGRGYTF. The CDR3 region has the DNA TGCGCCAGCAGCTTGGGTCTCGGCGGGGGGGGCCGTGGCTACACCTTC.

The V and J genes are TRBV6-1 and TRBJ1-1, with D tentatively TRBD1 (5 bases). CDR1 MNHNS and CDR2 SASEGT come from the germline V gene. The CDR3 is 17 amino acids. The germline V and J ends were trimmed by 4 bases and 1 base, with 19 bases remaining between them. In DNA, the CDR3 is TGTGCCAGCAGTGCAGCCAGGGTTCTTTCGGAGAACACTGAAGCTTTCTTT. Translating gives CASSAARVLSENTEAFF.

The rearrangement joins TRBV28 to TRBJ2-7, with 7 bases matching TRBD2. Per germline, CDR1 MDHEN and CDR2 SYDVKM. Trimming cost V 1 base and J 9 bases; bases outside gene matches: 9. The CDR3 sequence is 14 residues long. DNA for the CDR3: TGTGCCAGCAGTTTATTGGGCGGGAGTCGATGGCAGTACTTC. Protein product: CASSLLGGSRWQYF.

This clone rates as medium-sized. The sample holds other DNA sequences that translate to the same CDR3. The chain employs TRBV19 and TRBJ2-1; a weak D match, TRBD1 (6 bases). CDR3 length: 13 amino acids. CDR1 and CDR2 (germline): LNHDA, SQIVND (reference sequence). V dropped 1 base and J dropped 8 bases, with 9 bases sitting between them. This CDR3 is CASSIVGGHEQFF. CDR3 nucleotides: TGTGCCAGTAGTATAGTTGGGGGCCATGAGCAGTTCTTC.

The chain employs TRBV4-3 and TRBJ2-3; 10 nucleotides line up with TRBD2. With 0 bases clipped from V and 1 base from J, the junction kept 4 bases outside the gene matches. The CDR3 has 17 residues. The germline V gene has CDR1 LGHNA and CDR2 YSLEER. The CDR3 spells CASSQEVAGGRTDTQYF. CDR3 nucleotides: TGCGCCAGCAGCCAAGAAGTAGCGGGGGGCCGCACAGATACGCAGTATTTT.

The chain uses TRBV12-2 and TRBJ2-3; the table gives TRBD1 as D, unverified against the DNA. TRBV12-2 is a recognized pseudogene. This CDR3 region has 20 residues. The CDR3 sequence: CASRSCPRDRVALKSDTQYF. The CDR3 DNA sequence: TGTGCAAGTCGCTCCTGTCCTAGGGACAGGGTTGCACTTAAGTCAGATACGCAGTATTTT.

This chain's CDR3 is CASSEGGDRKQFF. The DNA of the CDR3 is TGTGCCAGCAGTGAAGGGGGGGACAGAAAGCAGTTCTTC. The chain combines TRBV6-1 with TRBJ2-1; tentative D call: TRBD1 (7 bases). Trimming cost V 1 base and J 11 bases, with 12 bases left between them. This CDR3 is 13 amino acids long. Germline V gene data show CDR1 as MNHNS and CDR2 as SASEGT.

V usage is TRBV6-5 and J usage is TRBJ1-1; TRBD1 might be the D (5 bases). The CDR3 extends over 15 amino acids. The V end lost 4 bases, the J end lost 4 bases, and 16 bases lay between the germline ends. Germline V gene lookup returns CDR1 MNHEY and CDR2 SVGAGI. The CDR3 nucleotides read TGTGCCAGCAGTTCGCAGGGTAGGAGCAGCACTGAAGCTTTCTTT. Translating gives CASSSQGRSSTEAFF.

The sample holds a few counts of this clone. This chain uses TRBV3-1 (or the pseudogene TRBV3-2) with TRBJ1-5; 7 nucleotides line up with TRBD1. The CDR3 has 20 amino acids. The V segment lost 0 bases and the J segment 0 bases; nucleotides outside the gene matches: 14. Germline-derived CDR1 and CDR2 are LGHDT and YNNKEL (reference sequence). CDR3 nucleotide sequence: TGTGCCAGCAGCCAAGATCCCCCCCGACAGGGCTATTATAGCAATCAGCCCCAGCATTTT. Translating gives CASSQDPPRQGYYSNQPQHF.

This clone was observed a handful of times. The CDR3 reads CATSSLSNPSESYEQYF. CDR3 nucleotides: TGTGCCACCAGCAGCCTTAGTAATCCTAGCGAATCCTACGAGCAGTACTTC. V gene TRBV15 combines with J gene TRBJ2-7, with a possible D match to TRBD2 (6 bases). There are 17 residues in the CDR3. The V gene's germline CDR1 is LNHNV and CDR2 YYDKDF (reference sequence). Trimming removed 3 bases at V and 1 base at J, with 19 bases between. Looking up the rest from reference TRBV15 and TRBJ2-7 gives the full variable domain: DAMVIQNPRYQVTQFGKPVTLSCSQTLNHNVMYWYQQKSSQAPKLLFHYYDKDFNNEADTPDNFQSRRPNTSFCFLDIRSPGLGDTAMYLCATSSLSNPSESYEQYFGPGTRLTVT.

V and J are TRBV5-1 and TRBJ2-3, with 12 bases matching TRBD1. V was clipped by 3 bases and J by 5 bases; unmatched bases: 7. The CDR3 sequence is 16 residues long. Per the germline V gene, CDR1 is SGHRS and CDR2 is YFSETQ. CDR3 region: CASSSQGQGAGDTQYF. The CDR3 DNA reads TGCGCCAGCAGCTCGCAGGGACAGGGGGCCGGAGATACGCAGTATTTT. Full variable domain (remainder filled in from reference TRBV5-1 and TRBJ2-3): KAGVTQTPRYLIKTRGQQVTLSCSPISGHRSVSWYQQTPGQGLQFLFEYFSETQRNKGNFPGRFSGRQFSNSRSEMNVSTLELGDSALYLCASSSQGQGAGDTQYFGPGTRLTVL.

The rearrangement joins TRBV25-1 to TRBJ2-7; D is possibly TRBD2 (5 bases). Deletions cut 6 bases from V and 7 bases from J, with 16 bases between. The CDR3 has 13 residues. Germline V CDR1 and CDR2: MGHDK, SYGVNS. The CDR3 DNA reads TGTGCCAGCAGCGACTATAGACAAGTGGAGCAGTACTTC. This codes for CASSDYRQVEQYF.